Following are 16 T cell receptor beta chains from one sample sequenced in a study of blood T cell repertoires in COVID-19. Measured with immunoSEQ multiplex PCR; TCRdb has only the in-frame clones, and not every one. The table has roughly 30,000 clones, 75% to 85% seen once. Sample: peripheral blood. These receptors originate from a man in his 60s with active COVID-19.

CDR3 nucleotides: TGCGCCAGCAGGGGACAGGGGGAAGTCACTGAAGCTTTCTTT. It specifies CASRGQGEVTEAFF. V and J are TRBV5-1 and TRBJ1-1, with 11 bases matching TRBD1. Germline V gene sequence: CDR1 SGHRS, CDR2 YFSETQ. The CDR3 sequence is 14 residues long. The V and J ends lost 5 bases and 4 bases, in that order; junction bases with no gene match: 4.

This chain joins TRBV28 and TRBJ2-7; possible D gene TRBD1, 5 bases. V lost 9 bases and J lost 2, with 11 bases in between. This CDR3 is 12 amino acids long. Germline V gene sequence: CDR1 MDHEN, CDR2 SYDVKM. The CDR3 region is CASRGSPYEQYF. CDR3 in DNA: TGTGCCAGTAGGGGCTCCCCCTACGAGCAGTACTTC. The full variable domain, rest sourced from reference TRBV28 and TRBJ2-7, is DVKVTQSSRYLVKRTGEKVFLECVQDMDHENMFWYRQDPGLGLRLIYFSYDVKMKEKGDIPEGYSVSREKKERFSLILESASTNQTSMYLCASRGSPYEQYFGPGTRLTVT.

This clone was observed a single time. V gene TRBV27 combines with J gene TRBJ2-1; the D gene is possibly TRBD2 (6 bases). Germline V lookup: CDR1 MNHEY, CDR2 SMNVEV (reference sequence). CDR3 length: 16 amino acids. V shed 10 bases and J shed 5 bases, with 24 bases lying between them. CDR3 region: CATSRLYGTRHNEQFF. The CDR3 bases are TGTGCCACCTCGAGATTGTACGGGACTCGTCACAATGAGCAGTTCTTC.

This sequence joins TRBV29-1 and TRBJ1-5; no reliable D call. The CDR3 covers 14 residues. Between the trimmed V and J ends, which lost 7 bases and 3 bases, there was a span of 16 bases. Germline V lookup: CDR1 SQVTM, CDR2 ANQGSEA. CDR3 sequence: CSAIGGPDNQPQHF. Here the CDR3 DNA reads TGCAGCGCTATTGGTGGGCCTGACAATCAGCCCCAGCATTTT.

This chain connects TRBV23-1 to TRBJ1-5; no clear D. TRBV23-1 is an open reading frame, and its role is uncertain. The CDR3 covers 15 residues. V was shortened by 8 bases and J by 4 bases, with 18 bases between the two germline ends. CDR3 residues: CASPSKRAGNQPQHF. For the CDR3, the DNA is TGCGCCAGCCCCTCTAAAAGAGCAGGAAATCAGCCCCAGCATTTT.

The chain combines TRBV4-2 with TRBJ1-3; no reliable D call. Germline assignment: CDR1 LGHNA and CDR2 YNFKEQ. There are 14 residues in the CDR3. V lost 1 base, J lost 3 bases, and 7 bases lay in between. The CDR3 DNA sequence: TGTGCCAGCAGCCAAGTGGGAGGTGGAAACACCATATATTTT. It specifies CASSQVGGGNTIYF.

V and J are TRBV18 and TRBJ2-1, with no clear D. CDR3 length equals 15 residues. CDR1 and CDR2 (germline): KGHSH, LQKENI. Trimming cost V 3 bases and J 8 bases, with 17 bases left between them. CDR3 residues: CASSPWQARFDEQFF. The CDR3 DNA sequence: TGTGCCAGCTCACCCTGGCAGGCACGCTTCGATGAGCAGTTCTTC. Using reference TRBV18 and TRBJ2-1 for the parts outside the CDR3, the full variable domain is NAGVMQNPRHLVRRRGQEARLRCSPMKGHSHVYWYRQLPEEGLKFMVYLQKENIIDESGMPKERFSAEFPKEGPSILRIQQVVRGDSAAYFCASSPWQARFDEQFFGPGTRLTVL.

This chain uses TRBV29-1 with TRBJ2-7; possible D gene TRBD1, 6 bases. Germline V CDR1 and CDR2: SQVTM, ANQGSEA. V shed 7 bases and J shed 3 bases, with 16 bases lying between them. The CDR3 loop spans 13 amino acids. CDR3 bases: TGCAGCGCCGCCTCGGGACACCACTACGAGCAGTACTTC. Amino acid sequence: CSAASGHHYEQYF.

The chain employs TRBV27 and TRBJ1-2; maybe TRBD1 (6 bases). The CDR3 sequence is 17 residues long. V was trimmed by 5 bases and J by 4 bases, leaving 23 bases between them. Germline V gene lookup returns CDR1 MNHEY and CDR2 SMNVEV (reference sequence). The chain's CDR3 is CASSHRDTRAGGYGYTF. Here the CDR3 DNA reads TGTGCCAGCAGTCACCGGGACACAAGGGCCGGAGGCTATGGCTACACCTTC.

This clone came up a few times. The chain employs TRBV6-6 and TRBJ1-3; the D is unclear. This CDR3 comprises 14 residues. V lost 6 bases to trimming and J lost 1 base, with 10 bases between them. Germline V gene data show CDR1 as MNHNY and CDR2 as SVGAGI (reference sequence). The CDR3 sequence: CASRTDTSGNTIYF. CDR3 nucleotide sequence: TGTGCCAGCAGGACCGACACTTCTGGAAACACCATATATTTT.

The chain carries TRBV18 and TRBJ2-1, with a weak D call TRBD2 (6 bases). CDR1 KGHSH and CDR2 LQKENI come from the germline V gene. CDR3 size: 16 residues. With 4 bases removed from V and 6 bases from J, the gap between germline ends came to 19 bases. CDR3 sequence reads: CASSRTGTVGANEQFF. The CDR3 bases are TGTGCCAGCTCACGAACCGGGACTGTCGGGGCCAATGAGCAGTTCTTC.

This chain uses TRBV2 with TRBJ2-7, with TRBD2 matching over 9 bases. V lost 6 bases to trimming and J lost 1 base; unmatched junction nucleotides: 4. CDR1 and CDR2 (germline): SNHLY, FYNNEI. CDR3 length equals 14 residues. This chain's CDR3 is CASRQTSGSYEQYF. CDR3 coding DNA: TGTGCCAGCAGACAGACTAGCGGTTCCTACGAGCAGTACTTC.

This clone was observed a single time. J is TRBJ2-7 and V is TRBV5-1; 11 bases are shared with TRBD1. The V gene end was trimmed by 3 bases and the J gene end by 3 bases; junction bases not matched to a gene: 5. Looked up from germline, CDR1 is SGHRS and CDR2 is YFSETQ. This CDR3 has 15 residues. The CDR3 loop is CASSSGQGGFYEQYF. The CDR3 DNA sequence: TGCGCCAGCAGCTCGGGACAGGGGGGATTCTACGAGCAGTACTTC.

V gene TRBV9 combines with J gene TRBJ1-4, with 7 bases matching TRBD1. This CDR3 is 15 amino acids long. The ends lost 2 bases at V and 3 bases at J; junction bases unmatched: 4. The germline gives CDR1 SGDLS, CDR2 YYNGEE. The CDR3 DNA reads as TGTGCCAGCAGCGTCACAGGGGACGCTAATGAAAAACTGTTTTTT. This sequence encodes CASSVTGDANEKLFF.

J is TRBJ2-7 and V is TRBV18; a weak D match, TRBD2 (6 bases). Germline V gives CDR1 KGHSH, CDR2 LQKENI. The CDR3 runs 15 residues. Trimming removed 2 bases at V and 7 bases at J, with 18 bases between. This CDR3 is CASSPVVSGLGEQYF. The CDR3 bases are TGTGCCAGCTCACCAGTAGTTAGCGGTCTTGGAGAGCAGTACTTC.

In its sample, this clone was seen once. The V and J genes are TRBV3-1 (or the pseudogene TRBV3-2) and TRBJ2-5; 9 nucleotides align to TRBD2. Germline loops: CDR1 LGHDT, CDR2 YNNKEL (reference sequence). V was pared by 0 bases and J by 6 bases, with 11 bases of the junction left unmatched. The CDR3 runs 17 residues. The CDR3 coding sequence is TGTGCCAGCAGCCAAGAGGGGGTGGCGGGAGGGCTGCAGACCCAGTACTTC. It translates to CASSQEGVAGGLQTQYF.